The 2 T cell receptor beta chains below all came from one sample that was sequenced in a study of blood T cell repertoires in COVID-19. Only in-frame clones appear in the TCRdb table, and some are missing; sequencing was by immunoSEQ multiplex PCR. The sample includes approximately 210,000 clones, around 84% of them seen just once. The source material was peripheral blood. These receptor sequences come from an elderly woman with COVID-19, enrolled during active disease.

This sequence joins TRBV10-3 and TRBJ2-3, with 8 bases lining up with TRBD1. V shed 11 bases and J 2 bases; nucleotides not matched to a gene: 6. Germline V gene data show CDR1 as ENHRY and CDR2 as SYGVKD. The CDR3 spans 13 residues. CDR3 coding DNA: TGTGCCGTAAACAGGGGGGACACAGATACGCAGTATTTT. Translation: CAVNRGDTDTQYF.

The chain joins TRBV2 to TRBJ1-5, with D uncertain. The germline gives CDR1 SNHLY, CDR2 FYNNEI. Deletions cut 8 bases from V and 5 bases from J, with 13 bases between. The CDR3 sequence is 13 residues long. The DNA of the CDR3 is TGTGCCAGCTCTGGAGAAACGGATCAGCCCCAGCATTTT. It yields the protein CASSGETDQPQHF.